This T cell receptor beta chain is from a study of tumor and adjacent non-tumor tissue in lung cancer. Three rounds of nested PCR, following a modified ARM-PCR protocol, produced the TCRbeta library. MiXCR, run by TCRdb on the multiplex PCR reads, gives a single entry per CDR3 protein. The sample yields 60,000 to 80,000 distinct CDR3 sequences, around 70% seen once. About this clonotype: Its antigen is unidentified. The junction departs from the called germline gene at one end, perhaps through a read error.

Findings of the study overall: Tumor repertoires had a smaller top 100 clone share than normal lung.

The CDR3 consists of 14 residues. Per germline, CDR1 MDHEN and CDR2 SYDVKM. RNA was extracted from bulk tissue without any cell sorting. More than 3 cm separated this lung sample from the edge of the tumor. Newly diagnosed lung cancer patients had thoracic surgery in China, August–late 2014, without prior chemotherapy. The chain couples TRBV28 to TRBJ1-5; tentatively, D is TRBD1 (5 bases). Sequenced sample: distant non-tumor lung tissue. The TCR sequence derives from a woman in her fifties or sixties with non-small cell lung cancer. CDR3 in amino acids: CSSSWGRGNQPQHF. In DNA, the CDR3 is TGTTCCAGTAGTTGGGGGAGGGGCAATCAGCCCCAGCATTTT.